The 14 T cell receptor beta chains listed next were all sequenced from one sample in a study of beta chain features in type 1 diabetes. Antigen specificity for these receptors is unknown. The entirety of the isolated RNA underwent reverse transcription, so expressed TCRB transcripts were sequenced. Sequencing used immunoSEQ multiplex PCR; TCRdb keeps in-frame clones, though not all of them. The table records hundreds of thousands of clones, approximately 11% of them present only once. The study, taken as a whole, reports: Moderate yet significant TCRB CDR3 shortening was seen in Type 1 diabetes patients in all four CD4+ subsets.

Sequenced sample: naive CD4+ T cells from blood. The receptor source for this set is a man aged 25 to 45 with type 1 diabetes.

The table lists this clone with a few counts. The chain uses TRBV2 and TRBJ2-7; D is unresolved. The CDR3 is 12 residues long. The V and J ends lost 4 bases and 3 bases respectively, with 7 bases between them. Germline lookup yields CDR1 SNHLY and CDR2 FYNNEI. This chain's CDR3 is CASSVGDYEQYF. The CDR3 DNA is TGTGCCAGCAGTGTCGGTGACTACGAGCAGTACTTC.

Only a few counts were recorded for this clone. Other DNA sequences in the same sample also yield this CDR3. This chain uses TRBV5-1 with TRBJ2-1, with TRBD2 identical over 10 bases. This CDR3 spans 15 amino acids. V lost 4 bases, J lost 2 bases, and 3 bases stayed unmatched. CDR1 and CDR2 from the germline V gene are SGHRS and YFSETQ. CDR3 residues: CASSPSGGAYNEQFF. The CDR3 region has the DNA TGCGCCAGCAGCCCAAGCGGGGGGGCCTACAATGAGCAGTTCTTC.

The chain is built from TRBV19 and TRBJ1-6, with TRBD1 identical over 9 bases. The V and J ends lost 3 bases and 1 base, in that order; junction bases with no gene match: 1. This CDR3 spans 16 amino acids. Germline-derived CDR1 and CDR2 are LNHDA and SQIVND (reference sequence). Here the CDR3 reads CASSMDRGSYNSPLHF. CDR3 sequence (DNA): TGTGCCAGTAGTATGGACAGGGGTTCCTATAATTCACCCCTCCACTTT.

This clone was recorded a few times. The CDR3 is CASSPPRGTGGMTDTQYF. The CDR3 DNA follows: TGCGCCAGCAGCCCGCCCCGCGGGACAGGGGGTATGACAGATACGCAGTATTTT. The chain links TRBV5-1 to TRBJ2-3; 11 nucleotides agree with TRBD1. Trimming cost V 4 bases and J 3 bases; bases outside gene matches: 13. Germline assignment: CDR1 SGHRS and CDR2 YFSETQ. The CDR3 has 18 residues.

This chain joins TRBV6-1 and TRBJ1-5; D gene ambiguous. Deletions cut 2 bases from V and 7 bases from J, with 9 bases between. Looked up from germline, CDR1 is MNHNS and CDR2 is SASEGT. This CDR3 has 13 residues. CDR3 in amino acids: CASSERVFQPQHF. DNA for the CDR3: TGTGCCAGCAGTGAACGGGTGTTCCAGCCCCAGCATTTT.

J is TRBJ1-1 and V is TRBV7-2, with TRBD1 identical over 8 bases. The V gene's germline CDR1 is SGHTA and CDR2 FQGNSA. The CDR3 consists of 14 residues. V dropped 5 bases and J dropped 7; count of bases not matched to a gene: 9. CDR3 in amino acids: CASSQDRVVIEAFF. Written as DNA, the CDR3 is TGTGCCAGCAGCCAGGACAGGGTAGTGATTGAAGCTTTCTTT.

The CDR3 spells CASSGIPGGANTGELFF. The CDR3 DNA reads as TGCGCCAGCAGCGGGATACCGGGGGGAGCGAACACCGGGGAGCTGTTTTTT. This sequence joins TRBV5-1 and TRBJ2-2, with 7 bases aligning to TRBD2. The CDR3 contains 17 residues. Germline V gene sequence: CDR1 SGHRS, CDR2 YFSETQ. With 4 bases clipped from V and 0 bases from J, the junction kept 9 bases outside the gene matches.

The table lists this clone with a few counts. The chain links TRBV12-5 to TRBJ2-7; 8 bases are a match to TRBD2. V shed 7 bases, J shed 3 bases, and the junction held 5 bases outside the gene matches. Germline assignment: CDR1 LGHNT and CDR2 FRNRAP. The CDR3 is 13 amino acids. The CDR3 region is CASATTSVYEQYF. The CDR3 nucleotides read TGTGCTAGTGCTACGACTAGCGTCTACGAGCAGTACTTC.

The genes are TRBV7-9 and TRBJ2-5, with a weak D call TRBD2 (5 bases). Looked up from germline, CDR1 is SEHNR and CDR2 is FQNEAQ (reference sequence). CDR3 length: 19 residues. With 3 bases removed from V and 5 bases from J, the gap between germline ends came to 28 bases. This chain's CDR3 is CASSLGVGFANAEEETQYF. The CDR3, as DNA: TGTGCCAGCAGCTTGGGAGTTGGGTTTGCGAACGCAGAGGAGGAGACCCAGTACTTC.

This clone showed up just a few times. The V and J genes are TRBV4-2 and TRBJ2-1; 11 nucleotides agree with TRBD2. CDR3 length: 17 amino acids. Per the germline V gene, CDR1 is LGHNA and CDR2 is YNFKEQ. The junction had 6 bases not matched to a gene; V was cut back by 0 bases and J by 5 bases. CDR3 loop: CASSQEELAGVNNEQFF. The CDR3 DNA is TGTGCCAGCAGCCAAGAGGAACTAGCGGGGGTTAACAATGAGCAGTTCTTC.

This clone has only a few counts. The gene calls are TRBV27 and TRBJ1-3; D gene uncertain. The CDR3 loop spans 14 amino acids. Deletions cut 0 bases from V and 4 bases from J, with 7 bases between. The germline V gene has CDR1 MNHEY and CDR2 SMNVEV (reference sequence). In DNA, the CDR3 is TGTGCCAGCAGTTTATCAGTGAGCGGAAACACCATATATTTT. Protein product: CASSLSVSGNTIYF.

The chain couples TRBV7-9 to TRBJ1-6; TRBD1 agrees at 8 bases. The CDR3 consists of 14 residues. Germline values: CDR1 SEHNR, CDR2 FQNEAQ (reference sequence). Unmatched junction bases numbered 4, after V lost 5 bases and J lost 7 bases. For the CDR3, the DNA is TGTGCCAGCAGCGGGGGACAGGTCAATTCACCCCTCCACTTT. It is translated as CASSGGQVNSPLHF.

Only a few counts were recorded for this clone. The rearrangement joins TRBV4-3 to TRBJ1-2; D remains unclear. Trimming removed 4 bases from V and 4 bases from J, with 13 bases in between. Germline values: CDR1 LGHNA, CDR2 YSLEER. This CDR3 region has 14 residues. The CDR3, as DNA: TGCGCCAGCAGCCCCACGACAATAACCTATGGCTACACCTTC. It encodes CASSPTTITYGYTF.

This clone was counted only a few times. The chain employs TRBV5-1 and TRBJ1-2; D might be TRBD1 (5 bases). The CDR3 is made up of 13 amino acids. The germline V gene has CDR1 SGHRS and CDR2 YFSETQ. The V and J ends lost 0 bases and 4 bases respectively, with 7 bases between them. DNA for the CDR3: TGCGCCAGCAGCTTGGGACAGCTCTATGGCTACACCTTC. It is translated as CASSLGQLYGYTF.